This T cell receptor beta chain came from a study of neurological immune-mediated disorders (dated by TCRdb to about 2019). Context from the whole study: Among the roughly 34 multiple sclerosis patients, relapsing-remitting MS was present in roughly 30 and secondary progressive MS was present in 3. The 85 to 110 TCR-beta libraries included longitudinal samples, technical triplicates and paired sorted CD4+ and CD8+ T-cell subsets alongside PBMC samples. The cohort included 60 to 70 subjects: about 15 with HAM/TSP, some 34 with multiple sclerosis, and around 20 healthy controls. Peripheral blood TCR-beta repertoires from HTLV-I-associated myelopathy (HAM/TSP) patients, multiple sclerosis patients and healthy controls were compared by UMI-based sequencing.

In its sample, this clonotype was seen many times. Its binding antigen is unknown. Base qualities were left out, and no much larger clone turns up one base away. cDNA was synthesized by template-switch 5'RACE using a primer with a 10-nucleotide random unique molecular identifier that tagged each TCR transcript. Every sequencing run yielded over 180 million TCR-beta sequences covering 15-18 subjects. Total RNA was extracted with the RNeasy kit. TCR-beta VDJ regions were amplified with primers for the TCR constant region and the 5'RACE anchor, using the KAPA Real-time Library Amplification kit. Sample indexes and Illumina adaptors were added in a first PCR, and a second PCR then increased library yield. After Ampure bead purification, the TCR product of roughly 650 bp was size-selected on a 2% E-gel SizeSelection system. Library quality was checked on a Bioanalyzer, concentration was measured with Qubit, and libraries were quantified with the Kapa Library Quantification kit before pooling. An Illumina HiSeq 2500 was used to sequence the libraries paired-end at 2 x 150 bp. To increase sequence diversity, roughly 24-32% phiX was spiked into each library pool. The original pipeline was this. Quality-filtered reads were processed with the UMI-based MiGEC pipeline, which removed over 75% of raw TCR sequences during error correction. VDJ genes were aligned to IMGT germline references, and clonotypes were defined by unique CDR3 amino acid sequence plus V-J genes. Clonal expansion, Shannon diversity and CDR3 relatedness (CalcPairwiseDistances, ClusterSamples) were evaluated with VDJtools, and phylogenetic trees were built with CLCbio workbench. Clones with at least 8 unique UMIs were defined as expanded, with this threshold being based on coefficient-of-variation modelling across technical triplicates. TCRdb handled the public reads itself, with Q25 trimming in fastp and clone calling in MiXCR, and kept productive beta chains. Every CDR3 protein is listed once, alongside the most common genes and DNA of its rows. The V and J calls here are based on TCRdb, not the publication. This sample is represented by 85,000 to 100,000 distinct CDR3 sequences; 3% to 4% of them were singletons. The ten largest clones represent under 6.5% of the sample.

The cysteine opens and the phenylalanine closes a CDR3 of 11 amino acids. CDR3 DNA only is kept here, 33 bases in frame from base 1. The germline V gene supplies CDR1 MNHEY and CDR2 SVGEGT. V is cut by 2 bases and J by 11 bases, and the space between the germline ends is 10 bases. Overall results and qualifications from the work: Repertoires from 18 of 34 MS patients were grouped by phylogenetic analysis into a cluster of related CDR3 sequences, suggesting a possible repertoire-level signature. The MS cluster showed no association with clinical or MRI features, and the authors stated that larger cohorts are needed. TCR clonal expansion was highest in HAM/TSP patients and lowest in MS patients, with MS patients falling below even healthy controls. No identical CDR3 amino acid sequences were found to be shared among expanded clones across subjects, suggesting that TCR-beta repertoires were private in all groups.

For unsorted PBMC libraries, 2 million PBMCs were used after storage in RNAlater at -80 degrees C until RNA extraction. The multiple sclerosis patients were enrolled in a US clinical protocol that evaluated disease progression with magnetic resonance imaging. PBMCs were separated from peripheral blood using Ficoll-Hypaque density gradient centrifugation and then cryopreserved in liquid nitrogen. The source is a woman aged 18-29 years with multiple sclerosis. Specimen: PBMCs. This chain is built from TRBV6-2 or TRBV6-3 and TRBJ2-7; the D gene cannot be resolved reliably. The nucleotides read TGTGCCAGCAGTTACGGGGAAATCGAGTACTTC. Its protein reads: CASSYGEIEYF.